The clone carrying this T cell receptor (beta chain) was picked up a small number of times. No antigen is known for it. These data belong to a study of T-cell memory formation after mild COVID-19. With constant-segment primers, 5'RACE yielded cDNA libraries of TCR alpha and TCR beta that carried sample barcodes and UMIs. TCRdb reanalysed the 5' RACE reads using MiXCR and keeps one entry per CDR3 protein. The sample shows around 110,000 distinct CDR3 sequences, roughly an eighth of them seen only once. Study-wide findings and caveats: Contracting CD4+ clones lay largely in CM and EM, with CD8+ ones residing in EMRA. SARS-CoV-2 specificity of second-wave clones peaking day 37 was unconfirmed.

Sequenced material: PBMCs or a T cell subset sorted from them (not recorded which). The receptor's source is an adult woman who had mild COVID-19 (a few samples of this study predate the infection). Cell type and time point are not known.

The DNA for the CDR3 is TGCGCCAGCAGCCAAGACGCCCCCCGACAGGGGGGAAACATTCAGTACTTC. Translated: CASSQDAPRQGGNIQYF. The chain links TRBV4-3 to TRBJ2-4, with 9 bases lining up with TRBD1. Germline V gene sequence: CDR1 LGHNA, CDR2 YSLEER. The CDR3 covers 17 residues. J lost 6 bases, V lost 0 bases, and 9 bases had no gene match.